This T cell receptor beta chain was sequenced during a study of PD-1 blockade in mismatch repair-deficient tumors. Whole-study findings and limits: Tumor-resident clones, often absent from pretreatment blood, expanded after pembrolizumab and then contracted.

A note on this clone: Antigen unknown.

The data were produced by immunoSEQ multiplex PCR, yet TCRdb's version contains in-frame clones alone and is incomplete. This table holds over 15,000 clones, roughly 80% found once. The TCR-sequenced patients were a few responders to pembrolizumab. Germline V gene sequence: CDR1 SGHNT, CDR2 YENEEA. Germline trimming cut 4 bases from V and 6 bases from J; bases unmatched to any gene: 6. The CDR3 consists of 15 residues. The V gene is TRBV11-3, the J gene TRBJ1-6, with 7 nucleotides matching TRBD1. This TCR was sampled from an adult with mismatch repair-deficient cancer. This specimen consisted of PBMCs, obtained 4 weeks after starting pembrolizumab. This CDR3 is CASSSTGTLNSPLHF. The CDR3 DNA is TGTGCCAGCAGCTCGACAGGGACCCTTAATTCACCCCTCCACTTT.